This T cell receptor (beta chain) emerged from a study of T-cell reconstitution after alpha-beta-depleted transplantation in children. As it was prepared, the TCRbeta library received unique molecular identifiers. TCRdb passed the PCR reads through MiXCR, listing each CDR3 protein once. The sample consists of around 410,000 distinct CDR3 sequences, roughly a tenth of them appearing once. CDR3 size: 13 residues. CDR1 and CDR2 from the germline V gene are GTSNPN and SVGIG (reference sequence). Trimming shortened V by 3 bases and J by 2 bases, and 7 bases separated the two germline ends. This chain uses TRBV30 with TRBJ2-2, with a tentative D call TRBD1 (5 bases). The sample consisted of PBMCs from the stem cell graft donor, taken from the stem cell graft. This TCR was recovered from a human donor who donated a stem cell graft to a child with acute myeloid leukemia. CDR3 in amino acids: CAWRRGNTGELFF. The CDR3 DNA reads TGTGCCTGGAGAAGGGGTAACACCGGGGAGCTGTTTTTT.